This T cell receptor beta chain was recorded in a study of T cells in tumors after PD-1 blockade. Looking at the study overall: On average, peripheral blood gave about 110,000 TCR templates and over 35,000 unique clonotypes.

Generated by immunoSEQ multiplex PCR, the TCRdb table keeps only in-frame clones and is missing some. The table lists 45,000 to 50,000 clones, approximately 79% of them singletons. Per the germline V gene, CDR1 is SGDLS and CDR2 is YYNGEE. V was trimmed by 4 bases and J by 1 base, leaving 11 bases between them. This CDR3 has 14 amino acids. The V and J genes are TRBV9 and TRBJ1-1; possibly TRBD1 for D (6 bases). This material consisted of PBMCs, taken before anti-PD-1 therapy. The source of this sequence is a human donor with advanced basal cell or squamous cell carcinoma (not recorded which). The CDR3 loop is CASSHGTPNTEAFF. The CDR3 nucleotides read TGTGCCAGCAGCCACGGGACACCGAACACTGAAGCTTTCTTT.